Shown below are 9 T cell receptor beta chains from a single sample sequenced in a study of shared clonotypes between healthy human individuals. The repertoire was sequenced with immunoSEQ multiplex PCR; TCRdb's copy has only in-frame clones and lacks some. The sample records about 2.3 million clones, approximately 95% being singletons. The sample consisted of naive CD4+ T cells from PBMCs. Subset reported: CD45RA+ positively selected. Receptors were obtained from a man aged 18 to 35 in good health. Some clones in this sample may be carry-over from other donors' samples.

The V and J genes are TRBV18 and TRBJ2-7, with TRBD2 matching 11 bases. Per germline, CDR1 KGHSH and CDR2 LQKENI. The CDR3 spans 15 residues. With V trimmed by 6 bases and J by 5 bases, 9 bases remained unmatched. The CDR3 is CASSPTSGSGNEQYF. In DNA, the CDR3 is TGTGCCAGCTCCCCCACTAGCGGGAGCGGAAACGAGCAGTACTTC.

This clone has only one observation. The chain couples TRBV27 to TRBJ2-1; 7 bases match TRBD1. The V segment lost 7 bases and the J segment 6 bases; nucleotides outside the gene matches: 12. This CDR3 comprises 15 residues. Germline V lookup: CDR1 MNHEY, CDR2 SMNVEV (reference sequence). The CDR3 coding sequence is TGTGCCAGCACCCTAACAGGGGTTATGTTCAATGAGCAGTTCTTC. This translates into CASTLTGVMFNEQFF.

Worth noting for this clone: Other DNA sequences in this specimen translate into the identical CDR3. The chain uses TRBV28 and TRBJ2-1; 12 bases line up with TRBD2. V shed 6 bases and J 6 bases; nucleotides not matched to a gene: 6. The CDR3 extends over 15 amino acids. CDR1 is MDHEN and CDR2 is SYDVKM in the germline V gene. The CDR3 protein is CASSLGLAGRNEQFF. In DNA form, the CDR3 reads TGTGCCAGCAGCCTCGGACTAGCGGGACGCAATGAGCAGTTCTTC.

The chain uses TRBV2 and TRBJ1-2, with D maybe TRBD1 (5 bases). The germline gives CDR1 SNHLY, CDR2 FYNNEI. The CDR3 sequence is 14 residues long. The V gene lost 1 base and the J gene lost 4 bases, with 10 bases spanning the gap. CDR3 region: CASSEVAGIYGYTF. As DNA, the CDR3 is TGTGCCAGCAGTGAAGTGGCAGGGATCTATGGCTACACCTTC.

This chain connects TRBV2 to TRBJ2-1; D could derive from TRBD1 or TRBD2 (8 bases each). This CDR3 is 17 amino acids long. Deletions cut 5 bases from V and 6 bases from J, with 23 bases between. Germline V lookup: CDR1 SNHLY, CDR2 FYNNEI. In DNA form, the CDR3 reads TGTGCCAGCAGTATGGACAGGGTCCAAGCGGGAGTCAATGAGCAGTTCTTC. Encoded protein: CASSMDRVQAGVNEQFF. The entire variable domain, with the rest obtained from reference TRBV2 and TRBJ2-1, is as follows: EPEVTQTPSHQVTQMGQEVILRCVPISNHLYFYWYRQILGQKVEFLVSFYNNEISEKSEIFDDQFSVERPDGSNFTLKIRSTKLEDSAMYFCASSMDRVQAGVNEQFFGPGTRLTVL.

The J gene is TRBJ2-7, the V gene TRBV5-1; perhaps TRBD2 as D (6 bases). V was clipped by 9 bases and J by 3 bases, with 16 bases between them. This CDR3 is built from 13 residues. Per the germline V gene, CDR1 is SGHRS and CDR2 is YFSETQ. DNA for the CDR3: TGCGCCACCGCCCCGGGACTCAACTACGAGCAGTACTTC. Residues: CATAPGLNYEQYF.

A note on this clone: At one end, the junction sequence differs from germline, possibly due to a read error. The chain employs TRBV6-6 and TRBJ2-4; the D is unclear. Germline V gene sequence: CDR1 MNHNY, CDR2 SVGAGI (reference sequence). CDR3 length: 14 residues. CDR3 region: CSVKDEPAKNIQYF. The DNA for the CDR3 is TGCTCAGTAAAAGATGAGCCCGCCAAAAACATTCAGTACTTC.

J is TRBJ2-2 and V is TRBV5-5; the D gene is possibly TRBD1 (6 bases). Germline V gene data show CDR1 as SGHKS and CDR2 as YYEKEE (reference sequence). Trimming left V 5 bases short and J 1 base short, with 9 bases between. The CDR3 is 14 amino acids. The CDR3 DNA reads TGTGCCAGCAGACAGGGACAGAACACCGGGGAGCTGTTTTTT. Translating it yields CASRQGQNTGELFF.

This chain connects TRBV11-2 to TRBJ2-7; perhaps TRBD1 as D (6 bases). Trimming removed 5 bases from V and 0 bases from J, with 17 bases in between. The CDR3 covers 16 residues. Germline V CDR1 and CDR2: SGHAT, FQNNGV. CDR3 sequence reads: CASSGRTALLSYEQYF. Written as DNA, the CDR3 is TGTGCCAGCAGCGGTCGGACAGCTCTACTCTCCTACGAGCAGTACTTC.